This T cell receptor beta chain was profiled in a study of blood T cell repertoires in COVID-19. Study summary: The samples span acute and convalescent COVID-19 from the United States, Italy and Spain. T cells, B-cell-depleted T cells, or PBMCs supplied cDNA or gDNA.

This clone was counted only a few times. Here immunoSEQ multiplex PCR was the method, and the copy in TCRdb shows in-frame clones only, minus some. This sample has roughly 230,000 clones; roughly 84% occur once, and the top ten carry around 4%. There are 15 residues in the CDR3. V was shortened by 2 bases and J by 2 bases, with 12 bases between the two germline ends. The germline gives CDR1 LGHDT, CDR2 YNNKEL (reference sequence). This clonotype was sampled from a man between 50 and 59 years old with active or convalescent COVID-19. Sequenced sample: peripheral blood. The chain links TRBV3-1 (or the pseudogene TRBV3-2) to TRBJ1-1; D might be TRBD1 (5 bases). The CDR3 DNA follows: TGTGCCAGCAGCCAATCAACAGGCGGAAACACTGAAGCTTTCTTT. Translating it yields CASSQSTGGNTEAFF.